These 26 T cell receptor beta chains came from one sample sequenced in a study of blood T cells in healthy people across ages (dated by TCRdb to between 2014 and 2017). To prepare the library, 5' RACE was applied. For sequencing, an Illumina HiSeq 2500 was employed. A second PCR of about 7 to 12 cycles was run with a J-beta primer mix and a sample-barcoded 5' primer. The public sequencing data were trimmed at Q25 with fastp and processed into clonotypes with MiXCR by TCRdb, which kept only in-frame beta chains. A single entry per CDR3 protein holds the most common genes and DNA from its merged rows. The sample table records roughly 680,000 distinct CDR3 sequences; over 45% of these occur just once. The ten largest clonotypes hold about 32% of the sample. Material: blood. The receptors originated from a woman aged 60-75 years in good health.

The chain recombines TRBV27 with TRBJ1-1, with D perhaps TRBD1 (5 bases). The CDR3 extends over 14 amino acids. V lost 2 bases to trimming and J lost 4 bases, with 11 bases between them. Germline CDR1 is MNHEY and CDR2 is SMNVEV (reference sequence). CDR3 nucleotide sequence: TGTGCCAGCAGTTTAAGGGGCAGTGTCACTGAAGCTTTCTTT. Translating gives CASSLRGSVTEAFF.

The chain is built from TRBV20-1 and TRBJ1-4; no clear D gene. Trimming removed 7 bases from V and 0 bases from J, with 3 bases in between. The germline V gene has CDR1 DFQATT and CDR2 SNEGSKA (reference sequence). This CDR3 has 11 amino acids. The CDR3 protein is CSGATNEKLFF. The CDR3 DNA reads TGCAGTGGGGCAACTAATGAAAAACTGTTTTTT.

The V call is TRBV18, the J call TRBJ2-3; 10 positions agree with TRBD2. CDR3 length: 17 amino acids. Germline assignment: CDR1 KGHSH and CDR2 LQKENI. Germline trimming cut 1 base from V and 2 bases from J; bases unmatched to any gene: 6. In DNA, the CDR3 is TGTGCCAGCTCACCACTAACACTAGCGGGGAACACAGATACGCAGTATTTT. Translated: CASSPLTLAGNTDTQYF.

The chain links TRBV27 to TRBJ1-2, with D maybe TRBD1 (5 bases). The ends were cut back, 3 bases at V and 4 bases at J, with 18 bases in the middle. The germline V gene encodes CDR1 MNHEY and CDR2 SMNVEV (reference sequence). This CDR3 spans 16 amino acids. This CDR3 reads CASSLHPQGLTYGYTF. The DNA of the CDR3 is TGTGCCAGCAGTTTGCACCCTCAGGGCCTTACCTATGGCTACACCTTC.

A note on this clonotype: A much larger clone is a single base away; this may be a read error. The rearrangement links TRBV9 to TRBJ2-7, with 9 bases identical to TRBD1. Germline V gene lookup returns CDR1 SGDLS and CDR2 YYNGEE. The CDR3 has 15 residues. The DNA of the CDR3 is TGTGCCGGCAGCGTAGTCACAGGGGGCTTGGGTGAGCAGTACTTC. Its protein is CAGSVVTGGLGEQYF.

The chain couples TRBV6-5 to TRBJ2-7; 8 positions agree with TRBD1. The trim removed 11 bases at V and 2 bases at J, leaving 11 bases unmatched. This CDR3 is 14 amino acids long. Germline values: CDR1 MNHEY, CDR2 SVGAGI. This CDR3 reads CAASRARGPYEQYF. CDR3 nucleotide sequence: TGTGCCGCCTCCCGGGCCAGGGGGCCCTACGAGCAGTACTTC.

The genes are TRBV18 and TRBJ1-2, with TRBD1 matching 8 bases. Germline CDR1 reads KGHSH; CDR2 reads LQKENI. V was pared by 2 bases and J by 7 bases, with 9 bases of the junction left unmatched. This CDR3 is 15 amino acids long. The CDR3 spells CASSPALTGAGGYTF. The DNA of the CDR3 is TGTGCCAGCTCACCAGCGCTGACAGGGGCAGGTGGCTACACCTTC.

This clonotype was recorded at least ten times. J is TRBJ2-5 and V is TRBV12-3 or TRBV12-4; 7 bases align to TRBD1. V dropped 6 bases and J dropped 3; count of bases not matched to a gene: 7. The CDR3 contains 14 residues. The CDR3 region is CASRRTGFEETQYF. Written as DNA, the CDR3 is TGTGCCAGCAGAAGGACAGGTTTTGAAGAGACCCAGTACTTC.

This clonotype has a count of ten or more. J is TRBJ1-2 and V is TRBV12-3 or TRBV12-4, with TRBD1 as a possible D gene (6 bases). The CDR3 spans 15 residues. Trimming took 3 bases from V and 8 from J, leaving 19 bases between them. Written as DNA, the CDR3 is TGTGCCAGCAGTTTGTCGGAGACAGGTCGGAAGGGCTACACCTTC. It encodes CASSLSETGRKGYTF.

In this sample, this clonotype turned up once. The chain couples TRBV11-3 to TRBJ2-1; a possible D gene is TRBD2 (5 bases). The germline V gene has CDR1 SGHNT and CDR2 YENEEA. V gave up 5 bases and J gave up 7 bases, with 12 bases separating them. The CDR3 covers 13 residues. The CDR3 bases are TGTGCCAGCAGCGTAAGTAGCGTTAATGAGCAGTTCTTC. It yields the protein CASSVSSVNEQFF.

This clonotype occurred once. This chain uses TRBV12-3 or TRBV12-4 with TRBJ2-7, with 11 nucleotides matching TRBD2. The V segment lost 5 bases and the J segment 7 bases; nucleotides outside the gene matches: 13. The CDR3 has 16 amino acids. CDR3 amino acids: CASSIPLAGGHNEQYF. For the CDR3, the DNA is TGTGCCAGCAGTATCCCGCTAGCGGGAGGTCACAATGAGCAGTACTTC.

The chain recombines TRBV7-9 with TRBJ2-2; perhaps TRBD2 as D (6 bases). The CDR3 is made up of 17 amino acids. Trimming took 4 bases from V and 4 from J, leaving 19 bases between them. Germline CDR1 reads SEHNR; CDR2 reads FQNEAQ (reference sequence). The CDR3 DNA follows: TGTGCCAGCAGCTCTCAAGCCGGGAGCCGGGGCACCGGGGAGCTGTTTTTT. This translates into CASSSQAGSRGTGELFF.

Here the CDR3 reads CSVAGTSGRTSVDTQYF. The CDR3 DNA sequence: TGCAGCGTTGCAGGGACTAGCGGGAGGACCTCAGTAGATACGCAGTATTTT. The gene calls are TRBV29-1 and TRBJ2-3; TRBD2 matches 15 bases. Trimming at V came to 4 bases and at J to 5 bases, leaving 10 bases not matched to a gene. The CDR3 loop spans 17 amino acids. Looked up from germline, CDR1 is SQVTM and CDR2 is ANQGSEA.

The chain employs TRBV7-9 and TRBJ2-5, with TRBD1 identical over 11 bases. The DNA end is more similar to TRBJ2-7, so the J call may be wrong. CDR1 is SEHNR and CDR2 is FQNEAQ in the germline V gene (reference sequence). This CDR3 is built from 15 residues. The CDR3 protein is CASSYGTGGRNEQYF. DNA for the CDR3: TGTGCCAGCAGCTACGGGACAGGGGGACGCAACGAGCAGTACTTC.

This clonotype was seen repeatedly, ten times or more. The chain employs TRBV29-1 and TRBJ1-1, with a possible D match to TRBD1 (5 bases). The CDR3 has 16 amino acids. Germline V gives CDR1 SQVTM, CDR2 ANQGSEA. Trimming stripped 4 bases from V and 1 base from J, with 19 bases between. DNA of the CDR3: TGCAGCGTTGCGGCCGGGTGGGGGATGGGGAACACTGAAGCTTTCTTT. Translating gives CSVAAGWGMGNTEAFF. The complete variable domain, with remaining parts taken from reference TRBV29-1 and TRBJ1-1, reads SAVISQKPSRDICQRGTSLTIQCQVDSQVTMMFWYRQQPGQSLTLIATANQGSEATYESGFVIDKFPISRPNLTFSTLTVSNMSPEDSSIYLCSVAAGWGMGNTEAFFGQGTRLTVV.

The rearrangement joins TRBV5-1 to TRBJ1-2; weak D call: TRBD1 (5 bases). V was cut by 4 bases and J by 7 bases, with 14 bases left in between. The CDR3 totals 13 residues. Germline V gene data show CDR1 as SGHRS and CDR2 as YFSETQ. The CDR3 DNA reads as TGCGCCAGCAGCCAGGGACCCGGGGGTGGCTACACCTTC. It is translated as CASSQGPGGGYTF.

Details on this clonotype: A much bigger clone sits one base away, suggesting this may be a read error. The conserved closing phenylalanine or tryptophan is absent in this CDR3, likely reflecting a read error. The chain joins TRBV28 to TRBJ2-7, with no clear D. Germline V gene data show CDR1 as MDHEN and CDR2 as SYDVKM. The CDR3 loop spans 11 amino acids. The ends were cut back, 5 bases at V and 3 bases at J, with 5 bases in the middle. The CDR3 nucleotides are TGTGCCAGCAGTATTAACTACGAGCAGTACTTG. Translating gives CASSINYEQYL.

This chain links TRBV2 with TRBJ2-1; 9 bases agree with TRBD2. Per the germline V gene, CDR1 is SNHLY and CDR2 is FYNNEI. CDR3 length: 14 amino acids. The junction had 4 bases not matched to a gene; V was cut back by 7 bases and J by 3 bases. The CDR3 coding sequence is TGTGCCAGCACGACTAGCGGTGACTACAATGAGCAGTTCTTC. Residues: CASTTSGDYNEQFF.

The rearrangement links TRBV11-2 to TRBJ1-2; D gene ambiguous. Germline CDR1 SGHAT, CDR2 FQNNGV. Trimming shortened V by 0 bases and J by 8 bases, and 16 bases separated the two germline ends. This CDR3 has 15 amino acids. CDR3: CASSLDLYLRGGYTF. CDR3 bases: TGTGCCAGCAGCTTAGATTTATACTTACGGGGAGGCTACACCTTC.

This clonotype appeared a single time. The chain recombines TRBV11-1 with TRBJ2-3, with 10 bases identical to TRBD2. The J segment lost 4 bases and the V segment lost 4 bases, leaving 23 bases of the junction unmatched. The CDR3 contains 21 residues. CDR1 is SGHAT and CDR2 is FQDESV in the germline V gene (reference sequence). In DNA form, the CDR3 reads TGTGCCAGCAGCTCGACCTGGGGCAGGGGGGCCACTAGCGGGAAGGCAGATACGCAGTATTTT. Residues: CASSSTWGRGATSGKADTQYF. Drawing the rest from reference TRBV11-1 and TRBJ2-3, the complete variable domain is EAEVAQSPRYKITEKSQAVAFWCDPISGHATLYWYRQILGQGPELLVQFQDESVVDDSQLPKDRFSAERLKGVDSTLKIQPAELGDSAMYLCASSSTWGRGATSGKADTQYFGPGTRLTVL.

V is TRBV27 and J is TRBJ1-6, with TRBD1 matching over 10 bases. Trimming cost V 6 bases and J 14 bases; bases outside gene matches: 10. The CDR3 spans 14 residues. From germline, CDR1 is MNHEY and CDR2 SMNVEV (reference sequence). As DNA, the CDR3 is TGTGCCAGCAGGGGGGGACAGGGGCTGTTCGCCCTCCACTTT. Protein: CASRGGQGLFALHF.

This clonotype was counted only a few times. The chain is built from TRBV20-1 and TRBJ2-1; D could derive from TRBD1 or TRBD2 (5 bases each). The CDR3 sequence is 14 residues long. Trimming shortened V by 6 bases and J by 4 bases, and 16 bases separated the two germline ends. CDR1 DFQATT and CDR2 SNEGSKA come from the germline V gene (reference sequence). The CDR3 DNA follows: TGCAGTGCCAATGGGGGAGTGGCGTACAATGAGCAGTTCTTC. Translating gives CSANGGVAYNEQFF.

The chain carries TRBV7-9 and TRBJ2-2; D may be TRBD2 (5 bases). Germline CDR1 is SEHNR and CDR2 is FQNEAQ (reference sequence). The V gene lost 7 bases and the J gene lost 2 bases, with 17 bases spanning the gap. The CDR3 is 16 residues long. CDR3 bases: TGTGCCAGCACCCCCAGTTCCGGGAAAAACACCGGGGAGCTGTTTTTT. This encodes CASTPSSGKNTGELFF.

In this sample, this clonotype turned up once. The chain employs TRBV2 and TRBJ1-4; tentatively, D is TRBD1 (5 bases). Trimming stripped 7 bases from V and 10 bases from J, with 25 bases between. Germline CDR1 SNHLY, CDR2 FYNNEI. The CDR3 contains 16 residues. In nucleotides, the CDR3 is TGTGCCAGCACGCAGGGTTTATTCGGCCTCTCGGGAAAACTGTTTTTT. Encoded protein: CASTQGLFGLSGKLFF.

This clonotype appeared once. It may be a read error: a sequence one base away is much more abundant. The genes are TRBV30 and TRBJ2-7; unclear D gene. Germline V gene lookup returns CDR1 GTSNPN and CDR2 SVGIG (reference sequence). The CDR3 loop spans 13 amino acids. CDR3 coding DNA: TGTGCCCGGAGTCCCGGTTACCGGACCGAGCAGTACTTC. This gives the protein CARSPGYRTEQYF.

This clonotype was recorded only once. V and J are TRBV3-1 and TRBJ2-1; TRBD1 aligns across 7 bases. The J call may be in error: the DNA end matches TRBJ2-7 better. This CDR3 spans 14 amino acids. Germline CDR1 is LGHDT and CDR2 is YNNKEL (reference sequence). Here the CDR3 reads CASSPGQQYNEQYF. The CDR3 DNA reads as TGTGCCAGCAGCCCGGGACAGCAGTACAATGAGCAGTACTTC.